One sample yielded the 17 T cell receptor beta chains listed below, sequenced in a study of graft-versus-host responses after intestinal transplantation. Clones were read by immunoSEQ multiplex PCR, and TCRdb kept only the in-frame ones, dropping some. There are under 95,000 clones in the sample; about 88% occur only once, and 0.28% lies in the top ten. Which antigens these TCRs recognize remains unknown. The material was unstimulated CD4+ T cells sorted from spleen or lymph node cells, obtained before transplant. The receptors stem from a human donor who was the organ donor for an intestinal transplant.

The chain couples TRBV29-1 to TRBJ1-1, with D unresolved. Looked up from germline, CDR1 is SQVTM and CDR2 is ANQGSEA. This CDR3 has 11 amino acids. V was cut by 6 bases and J by 5 bases, with 10 bases left in between. CDR3 DNA: TGCAGCGTGGGGAGTGGGACTGAAGCTTTCTTT. It encodes CSVGSGTEAFF.

The CDR3 sequence is CASSIDRGAAYNEQFF. The CDR3 coding sequence is TGTGCCAGTAGTATAGATCGGGGGGCAGCCTACAATGAGCAGTTCTTC. The rearrangement links TRBV19 to TRBJ2-1; TRBD2 is a possible D gene (7 bases). V was clipped by 0 bases and J by 2 bases, with 11 bases between them. The length of the CDR3 is 16 residues. Germline V gene lookup returns CDR1 LNHDA and CDR2 SQIVND (reference sequence).

This clone came up a few times. V is TRBV6-5 and J is TRBJ1-4, with no clear D. Germline V gene lookup returns CDR1 MNHEY and CDR2 SVGAGI. V lost 0 bases and J 10 bases, leaving 12 bases between the germline ends. The CDR3 is 14 residues long. In DNA form, the CDR3 reads TGTGCCAGCAGTTACTCGCCAGTAGAGGGAAAACTGTTTTTT. This sequence encodes CASSYSPVEGKLFF.

This chain connects TRBV5-6 to TRBJ1-2; D not resolved. The ends were cut back, 2 bases at V and 2 bases at J, with 7 bases in the middle. Germline V gene lookup returns CDR1 SGHDT and CDR2 YYEEEE. The CDR3 sequence is 13 residues long. CDR3 nucleotides: TGTGCCAGCAGCTTCACAGAGAACTATGGCTACACCTTC. Amino acid sequence: CASSFTENYGYTF.

The CDR3: CASSTPNKNIQYF. The CDR3, as DNA: TGTGCCAGCAGTACACCGAACAAAAACATTCAGTACTTC. The chain recombines TRBV7-2 with TRBJ2-4, with D unclear. Trimming cost V 6 bases and J 3 bases, with 9 bases left between them. Germline CDR1 SGHTA, CDR2 FQGNSA. The CDR3 spans 13 residues.

The chain uses TRBV7-2 and TRBJ2-7; D unresolved. This CDR3 has 15 residues. Germline V gene data show CDR1 as SGHTA and CDR2 as FQGNSA. V dropped 1 base and J dropped 3 bases, with 13 bases sitting between them. CDR3 coding DNA: TGTGCCAGCAGCTTAGGTCCGCGGAGAAACTACGAGCAGTACTTC. Protein sequence: CASSLGPRRNYEQYF. Supplemented by reference TRBV7-2 and TRBJ2-7, the full variable domain reads GAGVSQSPSNKVTEKGKDVELRCDPISGHTALYWYRQSLGQGLEFLIYFQGNSAPDKSGLPSDRFSAERTGGSVSTLTIQRTQQEDSAVYLCASSLGPRRNYEQYFGPGTRLTVT.

This clone has only a few counts. This chain links TRBV6-1 with TRBJ2-1, with 7 bases aligning to TRBD1. This CDR3 spans 13 amino acids. J gave up 2 bases and V 9 bases, and 4 bases lay outside the gene matches. From germline, CDR1 is MNHNS and CDR2 SASEGT. The chain's CDR3 is CASYRGPYNEQFF. The CDR3 DNA sequence: TGTGCCAGTTACAGGGGTCCCTACAATGAGCAGTTCTTC.

The V gene is TRBV5-1, the J gene TRBJ1-3, with 7 bases identical to TRBD1. The CDR3 contains 16 residues. The germline V gene encodes CDR1 SGHRS and CDR2 YFSETQ. The J segment lost 2 bases and the V segment lost 0 bases, leaving 5 bases of the junction unmatched. The CDR3 sequence is CASSLDVRGAGNTIYF. The CDR3 DNA reads TGCGCCAGCAGCTTGGACGTCAGGGGGGCTGGAAACACCATATATTTT.

The V and J genes are TRBV7-9 and TRBJ2-3, with 10 nucleotides matching TRBD1. This CDR3 is built from 15 residues. Germline-derived CDR1 and CDR2 are SEHNR and FQNEAQ (reference sequence). V gave up 4 bases and J gave up 2 bases; unmatched junction bases: 3. CDR3 bases: TGTGCCAGCAGCTGGACAGGGGGATTCACAGATACGCAGTATTTT. It codes for CASSWTGGFTDTQYF.

The rearrangement uses TRBV7-2 and TRBJ2-5; D perhaps matches TRBD1 (6 bases). Germline CDR1 reads SGHTA; CDR2 reads FQGNSA. V was trimmed by 5 bases and J by 3 bases, leaving 10 bases between them. The CDR3 covers 13 residues. CDR3 sequence: CASSLRQEETQYF. The CDR3 region has the DNA TGTGCCAGCAGCCTCCGACAGGAAGAGACCCAGTACTTC.

The genes are TRBV6-6 and TRBJ1-4; no firm D call. Germline V CDR1 and CDR2: MNHNY, SVGAGI (reference sequence). The CDR3 runs to 15 residues. The ends were cut back, 6 bases at V and 3 bases at J, with 14 bases in the middle. CDR3 loop: CASRQEVRANEKLFF. The CDR3 nucleotides are TGTGCCAGCAGGCAGGAGGTGCGGGCTAATGAAAAACTGTTTTTT.

The gene calls are TRBV19 and TRBJ2-5; D remains unclear. CDR1 and CDR2 from the germline V gene are LNHDA and SQIVND (reference sequence). The V end was cut by 3 bases, the J end by 5 bases, with 4 bases between. CDR3 length equals 11 residues. CDR3 amino acids: CASSMEETQYF. CDR3 DNA sequence: TGTGCCAGTAGTATGGAGGAGACCCAGTACTTC.

The DNA for the CDR3 is TGTGCCAGCAGCCCTAGTTGGGAGCAGTACTTC. It codes for CASSPSWEQYF. The V and J genes are TRBV5-5 and TRBJ2-7; unclear D gene. CDR3 length equals 11 residues. Deletions cut 4 bases from V and 7 bases from J, with 9 bases between. Germline V gene data show CDR1 as SGHKS and CDR2 as YYEKEE (reference sequence).

V usage is TRBV25-1 and J usage is TRBJ2-5; a possible D gene is TRBD1 (6 bases). Trimming took 9 bases from V and 5 from J, leaving 19 bases between them. The CDR3 consists of 14 residues. Germline V CDR1 and CDR2: MGHDK, SYGVNS. The CDR3 is CASVDDRSGETQYF. CDR3 bases: TGTGCCAGTGTGGACGACAGGTCCGGGGAGACCCAGTACTTC.

This clone was counted only a few times. V usage is TRBV7-9 and J usage is TRBJ1-2; 7 bases are a match to TRBD1. CDR1 and CDR2 from the germline V gene are SEHNR and FQNEAQ (reference sequence). V lost 5 bases and J lost 8; bases outside the gene matches: 8. This CDR3 has 13 residues. CDR3 residues: CASSPDRVGGYTF. The CDR3 region has the DNA TGTGCCAGCAGCCCTGACAGGGTAGGAGGCTACACCTTC.

This clone was picked up a small number of times. This chain connects TRBV25-1 to TRBJ1-1, with D possibly matching TRBD1 (6 bases). Between the trimmed V and J ends, which lost 5 bases and 7 bases, there was a span of 11 bases. The CDR3 is made up of 12 amino acids. Per the germline V gene, CDR1 is MGHDK and CDR2 is SYGVNS. The CDR3 nucleotides are TGTGCCAGCAGTCCACAGGGTGGTGAAGCTTTCTTT. This codes for CASSPQGGEAFF. The full variable domain, completed using reference TRBV25-1 and TRBJ1-1, is EADIYQTPRYLVIGTGKKITLECSQTMGHDKMYWYQQDPGMELHLIHYSYGVNSTEKGDLSSESTVSRIRTEHFPLTLESARPSHTSQYLCASSPQGGEAFFGQGTRLTVV.

This chain links TRBV5-4 with TRBJ2-7; 14 bases map to TRBD2. The germline CDR1 and CDR2 sequences are SGHNT and YYREEE (reference sequence). With 4 bases clipped from V and 6 bases from J, the junction kept 12 bases outside the gene matches. The CDR3 spans 17 residues. The CDR3 sequence is CASSRGLAGEFGVEQYF. The CDR3 DNA follows: TGTGCCAGCAGCCGGGGACTAGCGGGAGAGTTTGGGGTCGAGCAGTACTTC.